The source of this T cell receptor (beta chain) is a study of beta chain features in type 1 diabetes. Whole-study context: Patients were similar to healthy donors in age and gender (as well as in cell yields). Study-level points and caveats: Significant though moderate, a shortening of TCRB CDR3s appeared in all four CD4+ subsets of Type 1 diabetes patients.

This clone has just a few counts. The antigen remains unidentified. This may come from a read error, since a much larger clone is one base off. The identical CDR3 is also encoded by other nucleotide sequences in the sample. The length of the CDR3 is 11 residues. Germline V gives CDR1 SGHDN, CDR2 FVKESK. V was shortened by 1 base and J by 4 bases, with 2 bases between the two germline ends. The isolated RNA, all of it, was reverse transcribed, so expressed TCRB transcripts were what got sequenced. Method: immunoSEQ multiplex PCR; TCRdb's copy keeps in-frame clones and lacks some. The sample holds roughly 500,000 clones, about 10% seen once. One heparinised blood draw averaging about 116 mL was given by each donor. In all sorted populations, purity surpassed 98%.

The sequence was obtained from a woman aged 18-35 years in good health. The sequencing input was naive CD4+ T cells from blood. The gene calls are TRBV14 and TRBJ2-7; D is ambiguous. In nucleotides, the CDR3 is TGTGCCAGCAGCCAAGGGTACGAGCAGTACTTC. Its protein is CASSQGYEQYF. The full variable domain, completed using reference TRBV14 and TRBJ2-7, is EAGVTQFPSHSVIEKGQTVTLRCDPISGHDNLYWYRRVMGKEIKFLLHFVKESKQDESGMPNNRFLAERTGGTYSTLKVQPAELEDSGVYFCASSQGYEQYFGPGTRLTVT.